The source of this TCR beta chain is a study of response to subunit inactivated influenza vaccine. Overall study findings and caveats: After each seasonal influenza vaccination, few new T cells are recruited, the authors suggested.

Germline values: CDR1 MNHNS, CDR2 SASEGT. The junction had 5 bases not matched to a gene; V was cut back by 7 bases and J by 0 bases. This CDR3 comprises 15 residues. In this sample, this clonotype turned up many times. Its antigen is undetermined. TCRdb analysed the RT-PCR reads with MiXCR anew, one entry per CDR3 protein. The table shows hundreds of thousands of distinct CDR3 sequences, with about 20% occurring only once. The specimen comprised PBMCs from blood, sampled 21 months after vaccination. The rearrangement uses TRBV6-1 and TRBJ1-2; TRBD1 matches at 10 bases. The receptor comes from a man between 50 and 75 years old who received an inactivated influenza vaccine. CDR3: CASIKGTGANYGYTF. CDR3 sequence (DNA): TGTGCCAGCATAAAAGGGACAGGGGCTAACTATGGCTACACCTTC.